This T cell receptor (beta chain) was retrieved from a study of shared clonotypes between healthy human individuals. Whole-study context: Donors were a couple of women and a few men aged 18 to 49. Study-wide findings and caveats: Sharing across four donors was highest in naive CD4 (roughly 5%) and lowest in memory CD8 (0.4%).

V lost 6 bases, J lost 5 bases, and 10 bases lay in between. The CDR3 spans 12 residues. Germline V gene sequence: CDR1 KGHSH, CDR2 LQKENI. For this clone: The antigen remains unidentified. This sample includes further DNA sequences coding for the same CDR3.

Data came from immunoSEQ multiplex PCR; TCRdb stores just in-frame clones and leaves some out. The sample carries 2 million to 3 million clones, over 85% recorded once. The sequence derives from a man aged 18 to 29 in good health. Some clones in this sample may be carry-over from other donors' samples. The J gene is TRBJ1-1, the V gene TRBV18; D might be TRBD1 (6 bases). Sequencing input: naive CD4+ T cells from PBMCs. Subset noted: CD45RA+ positively selected. CDR3 nucleotides: TGTGCCAGCTCCGAGGGGGGGACTGAAGCTTTCTTT. It is translated as CASSEGGTEAFF.